Listed below are T cell receptor beta chains from one sample, sequenced in a study of T cell repertoires in cytomegalovirus infection. TCRdb recomputed calls from the reads with MiXCR, one row per CDR3 protein. The sample comprises 200,000 to 250,000 distinct CDR3 sequences, roughly 20% of which are singletons, and roughly 18% rests with the top ten. Sequencing was carried out using CD8+ T cells from PBMCs. These receptors were taken from a human donor in good health (CMV status not recorded). Some clones in this sample may be carry-over from other donors' samples. The CDR3 runs from the conserved cysteine through the conserved F or W. A D gene is named only where the DNA matches it firmly. Part of the rows lack a size; the others show once, few, many or a class for expanded clones.

>-|TRBJ1-1|many|13|TRBV28
TGTGCCATTAACGTCGCAAGTAACGCTGAAGCTTTCTTT
CAINVASNAEAFF
>TRBD1|TRBJ2-1|few|14|TRBV4-1
TGCGCCAGCAGCCAAGCCGACAGGGTCGATGAGCAGTTCTTC
CASSQADRVDEQFF
>-|TRBJ2-1|few|13|TRBV7-6
TGTGCCAGCAGCTTAGCCCCAAGGAATGAGCAGTTCTTC
CASSLAPRNEQFF
>-|TRBJ1-2|-|15|TRBV7-3
TGTGCCAGCAGTCCACTCCCTAGACAGGACCTTGGCTACACCTTC
CASSPLPRQDLGYTF
>-|TRBJ2-1|-|14|TRBV28
TGTGCCAGCGGTTTGACACTACGTGACAATGAGCAGTTCTTC
CASGLTLRDNEQFF
>TRBD1|TRBJ1-5|few|17|TRBV28
TGTGCCAGCAGTTCCACCAGGGGGGGAGTCAGCAATCAGCCCCAGCATTTT
CASSSTRGGVSNQPQHF
>TRBD1|TRBJ2-7|-|14|TRBV7-9
TGTGCCAGCAGCTTTCGAGACAGGGGCCACGAGCAGTACTTC
CASSFRDRGHEQYF
>TRBD1|TRBJ1-2|few|16|TRBV5-4
TGTGCCAGCAGCTCCTCAATTCGTGACAGGGTTCGCGGCTACACCTTC
CASSSSIRDRVRGYTF
>-|TRBJ1-5|-|15|TRBV10-3
TGTGCCATCAGGTCAGGGGAAAATAGCAATCAGCCCCAGCATTTT
CAIRSGENSNQPQHF
>TRBD2|TRBJ2-3|few|16|TRBV15
TGTGCCACCAGCAGAGAAGCGGGGGACAGCACAGATACGCAGTATTTT
CATSREAGDSTDTQYF
>TRBD1|TRBJ2-1|many|14|TRBV7-2
TGTGCCACCGGGGGGACAGGGGCCTACAATGAGCAGTTCTTC
CATGGTGAYNEQFF
>TRBD1|TRBJ2-3|-|15|TRBV28
TGTGCCAGCAGTTCGACAGGGGGTGGGACAGATACGCAGTATTTT
CASSSTGGGTDTQYF
>-|TRBJ1-6|once|13|TRBV27
TGTGCCAGCAGTTCACAGTTGAATTCACCCCTCCACTTT
CASSSQLNSPLHF
>-|TRBJ2-5|-|14|TRBV6-5
TGTGCCAGCAGTCCGGGACCGGCCGAAGAGACCCAGTACTTC
CASSPGPAEETQYF
>-|TRBJ2-7|few|14|TRBV7-6
TGTGCCAGCAGCTTAGACGCAATCTCCTACGAGCAGTACTTC
CASSLDAISYEQYF
>TRBD1|TRBJ2-1|-|16|TRBV6-8
TGTGCCAGCAATCCGGACAGGGTGTCAGCCTACAATGAGCAGTTCTTC
CASNPDRVSAYNEQFF
>-|TRBJ2-7|few|12|TRBV2
TGTGCCAGCAGATCTGGAGTCAACGAGCAGTACTTC
CASRSGVNEQYF
>-|TRBJ2-1|-|15|TRBV7-4
TGTGCCAGCAGCTTATTGCACCCACCCGACAATGAGCAGTTCTTC
CASSLLHPPDNEQFF
>-|TRBJ2-5|few|13|TRBV7-8
TGTGCCAGCAGATTCAGGGGGGGGGAGACCCAGTACTTC
CASRFRGGETQYF
>-|TRBJ2-6|-|12|TRBV19
TGTGCCAGGACAGTTGGGGCCAACGTCCTGACTTTC
CARTVGANVLTF
>-|TRBJ2-3|-|14|TRBV2
TGTGCCACCACATCGGGACGGGATGGAGATACGCAGTATTTT
CATTSGRDGDTQYF
>-|TRBJ1-5|-|15|TRBV20-1
TGCAGTGCCCGTATCACGGGGTATAGCAATCAGCCCCAGCATTTT
CSARITGYSNQPQHF
>TRBD2|TRBJ2-7|many|16|TRBV9
TGTGCCAGCAGCCCAAGGGGACTAGCGGGGACCTACGAGCAGTACTTC
CASSPRGLAGTYEQYF
>-|TRBJ2-3|many|13|TRBV6-6
TGTGCCAGCAGTTTAGGGGGGGCAGATACGCAGTATTTT
CASSLGGADTQYF
>TRBD1|TRBJ2-1|many|14|TRBV6-6
TGTGCCAGCAGTTTGGGACAGGGATATAATGAGCAGTTCTTC
CASSLGQGYNEQFF
>TRBD1|TRBJ1-5|few|14|TRBV7-9
TGTGCCAGCAGCCAACAGGGGGGGGATCAGCCCCAGCATTTT
CASSQQGGDQPQHF
>TRBD1|TRBJ1-1|-|13|TRBV27
TGTGCCAGCAGATTTAACAGGGGGACTGAAGCTTTCTTT
CASRFNRGTEAFF
>-|TRBJ2-1|few|12|TRBV19
TGTGCCAGTAGTATCGGGCTCAATGAGCAGTTCTTC
CASSIGLNEQFF
>TRBD2|TRBJ2-1|many|16|TRBV14
TGTGCCAGCAGCCCAAGAGCGGGGGTCTCCTACAATGAGCAGTTCTTC
CASSPRAGVSYNEQFF
>-|TRBJ1-5|-|14|TRBV7-9
TGTGCCTCATCCTGGGCAGCTAGCAATCAGCCCCAGCATTTT
CASSWAASNQPQHF
>TRBD1|TRBJ1-2|-|17|TRBV7-2
TGTGCCAGCGGCGCAACCGGGTGGGACAGCACGGACTATGGCTACACCTTC
CASGATGWDSTDYGYTF
>TRBD1|TRBJ2-5|many|18|TRBV11-2
TGTGCCAGCAGCCGCCCCCGGACAGGGGGCCCTCGCCAAGAGACCCAGTACTTC
CASSRPRTGGPRQETQYF
>TRBD2|TRBJ2-2|many|17|TRBV12-3/TRBV12-4
TGTGCCAGCAGTACGGACCCGGGACTAGTCCACACCGGGGAGCTGTTTTTT
CASSTDPGLVHTGELFF
>-|TRBJ1-2|few|13|TRBV5-6
TGTGCCAGCAGCATCTGGACGAAGCGTGGCTACACCTTC
CASSIWTKRGYTF
>-|TRBJ2-7|few|13|TRBV12-3/TRBV12-4
TGTGCCAGCAGTTTGGTTTGGGGTCTCGAGCAGTACTTC
CASSLVWGLEQYF
>TRBD1|TRBJ2-3|few|15|TRBV28
TGTGCCAGCAGAAACCTGGACAGGGCCCCAGATACGCAGTATTTT
CASRNLDRAPDTQYF
>TRBD1|TRBJ1-1|-|11|TRBV28
TGTGCCAGCAGTACAACAGGGGGAGCTTTCTTT
CASSTTGGAFF
>TRBD2|TRBJ2-1|-|17|TRBV28
TGTGCCAGCAGAACCGGACTAGCGGGGGGGAGCTACAATGAGCAGTTCTTC
CASRTGLAGGSYNEQFF
>-|TRBJ2-7|many|14|TRBV7-9
TGTGCCAGCAGCCAGGACAGCCTAGCCTACGAGCAGTACTTC
CASSQDSLAYEQYF
>-|TRBJ1-5|-|17|TRBV19
TGTGCCAGTTCACGGGACACGATAACTTATAGCAATCAGCCCCAGCATTTT
CASSRDTITYSNQPQHF
>TRBD1|TRBJ1-5|few|16|TRBV20-1
TGCAGTGCTAGAGGACAGGGAGAGGGGTTGAATCAGCCCCAGCATTTT
CSARGQGEGLNQPQHF
>-|TRBJ2-6|-|16|TRBV4-1
TGCGCCAGCAGCCAATTCGGGGGAGGTGGGGCCAACGTCCTGACTTTC
CASSQFGGGGANVLTF
>-|TRBJ2-3|many|15|TRBV20-1
TGCAGTGCTAGAGACGGTGGGGGGGCCGGGGATACGCAGTATTTT
CSARDGGGAGDTQYF
>TRBD2|TRBJ2-7|few|15|TRBV2
TGTGCCAGCAGTGAAGTAGCGGGGGGGGCCTACGAGCAGTACTTC
CASSEVAGGAYEQYF
>-|TRBJ2-1|few|15|TRBV27
TGTGCCAGCAGTTTATTCGGAAGCTCCTACAATGAGCAGTTCTTC
CASSLFGSSYNEQFF
>-|TRBJ2-7|-|11|TRBV28
TGTGCCAGCAGTTTAAAGTACGAGCAGTACTTC
CASSLKYEQYF